The clone carrying this TCR beta chain was counted between two and nine times. This CDR3 has 13 amino acids. The germline V gene has CDR1 GTSNPN and CDR2 SVGIG (reference sequence). The ends were cut back, 7 bases at V and 8 bases at J, with 20 bases in the middle. As handled by the study authors: Amplified reference gene primers provided the basis for estimating nucleated cell counts. The table came from immunoSEQ multiplex PCR; TCRdb's copy has only in-frame clones and leaves some out. The DNA was the basis for D and trimming; V, J and clone size are from that table. The top ten hold around 8% of the sample, which has about 200,000 clones, roughly 80% seen once. The sample originates from a study of blood T cell repertoires in COVID-19. Study as a whole: Specimens from acute and convalescent COVID-19 originated in the United States, Italy and Spain. From T cells, B-cell-depleted T cells, or PBMCs came the material, which was cDNA or gDNA.

The TCR comes from a woman over 75 with acute or convalescent COVID-19. The chain uses TRBV30 and TRBJ1-2, with TRBD1 as a possible D gene (5 bases). The sequencing sample was made of peripheral blood. CDR3 DNA: TGTGCCTCCAAAAGCCGCGGGGCGGACGGCTACACCTTC. Its translation: CASKSRGADGYTF.